This T cell receptor beta chain emerged from a study of T cells in Graves' hyperthyroidism and ophthalmopathy. What was amplified from RNA transcripts were TCR beta CDR3 regions. HTBI primers were employed in a first-round RT-PCR of the TCR CDR3. MiXCR, applied by TCRdb to the multiplex PCR reads, yields one record per CDR3 protein. This table holds some 570,000 distinct CDR3 sequences, 14% found once. Germline V gene lookup returns CDR1 SNHLY and CDR2 FYNNEI. The CDR3 runs 16 residues. V was pared by 6 bases and J by 4 bases, with 22 bases between. This clonotype has at least ten counts. The source is a young woman with Graves' ophthalmopathy. V and J are TRBV2 and TRBJ2-7; possibly TRBD1 for D (6 bases). Sequencing was done on a sample of blood. This CDR3 reads CASRGLAGAEQYEQYF. CDR3 coding DNA: TGTGCCAGCAGGGGTTTGGCAGGGGCTGAACAGTACGAGCAGTACTTC.